This entry describes one T cell receptor (beta chain). Antigen: not known. This sample stems from a study of OX40 agonist ivuxolimab in advanced cancers. Study details: Hepatocellular carcinoma, melanoma, renal cell or head and neck cancer occurred in dose-escalation patients. Partial responses, seen in three patients, involved one hepatocellular carcinoma and two cutaneous melanomas.

Whole-study findings and limits: The study observed clonal expansion of CD4+ and CD8+ blood T cells by week 6 at 0.1 to 3.0 mg/kg. CD4+ T cells averaged fewer expanded clones than CD8+ T cells.

Assay: immunoSEQ multiplex PCR; the TCRdb copy retains only in-frame clones and omits some. Of 70,000 to 100,000 clones in the sample, 80% to 85% were seen once. CDR1 is SNHLY, CDR2 FYNNEI, per germline. Trimming stripped 2 bases from V and 2 bases from J, with 16 bases between. The CDR3 length is 17 residues. The source was CD4+ or CD8+ T cells sorted from blood, collected in a trial of the OX40 agonist ivuxolimab. This clonotype originated in an adult with an advanced solid tumor such as melanoma, head and neck, liver or kidney cancer. This chain joins TRBV2 and TRBJ1-5; D unresolved. CDR3 DNA: TGTGCCAGCAGTGAACCCCAGGCGGCTTTCCGCAATCAGCCCCAGCATTTT. Protein: CASSEPQAAFRNQPQHF.